The text below deals with one TCR beta chain. What it binds is not known. The sample belongs to a study of OX40 agonist ivuxolimab in advanced cancers. At the level of the study: Ivuxolimab is an agonistic anti-OX40 (CD134) antibody, and patients were treated with it. Earlier treatment with anti-PD-1, anti-PD-L1 or anti-CTLA-4 was permitted, and 35% to 40% had received some. One hepatocellular carcinoma and a couple of cutaneous melanoma patients partially responded.

TCRdb's table, derived via immunoSEQ multiplex PCR, lists solely in-frame clones and lacks some. Here the sample spans around 99,000 clones, around 89% being singletons. Study outcomes and limitations: Both CD4+ and CD8+ T cell populations in blood had undergone clonal expansion by week 6 at 0.1 to 3.0 mg/kg.

This CDR3 region has 11 residues. Germline V gene data show CDR1 as KGHSH and CDR2 as LQKENI. The V end was cut by 5 bases, the J end by 5 bases, with 4 bases between. The rearrangement uses TRBV18 and TRBJ1-3; D call uncertain. This clonotype was obtained from an adult with an advanced solid tumor such as melanoma, head and neck, liver or kidney cancer. Sequenced here: CD4+ or CD8+ T cells sorted from blood, sampled in a trial of the OX40 agonist ivuxolimab. The CDR3: CASSYRNTIYF. In DNA form, the CDR3 reads TGTGCCAGCTCATATAGAAACACCATATATTTT.